This T cell receptor (beta chain) was sequenced for a study of T cell responses to AZD1222 COVID-19 vaccine. Study-level points and caveats: White British people made up most donors, females outnumbered males, and clonal diversity was possibly underestimated. It was only a handful of AZD1222 recipients who were seropositive at baseline. Without day 14 samples, only post-peak T cell repertoires were studied.

This clone was recorded once. Its matching antigen is unknown. The protocol was immunoSEQ multiplex PCR, while the TCRdb copy is restricted to in-frame clones and leaves out a portion. The sample records fewer than 150,000 clones, 90% to 95% being singletons. The analysis combined second doses at about 4 or about 12 weeks. V was trimmed by 0 bases and J by 3 bases, leaving 7 bases between them. The CDR3 consists of 14 residues. Germline-derived CDR1 and CDR2 are SGHKS and YYEKEE (reference sequence). Sequenced material: peripheral blood, taken 28 days after the second AZD1222 dose. This chain connects TRBV5-5 to TRBJ1-5; no definite D call. The sequence derives from an adult who received the AZD1222 COVID-19 vaccine. Written as DNA, the CDR3 is TGTGCCAGCAGCTTGGCCTTTACCAATCAGCCCCAGCATTTT. This translates into CASSLAFTNQPQHF.